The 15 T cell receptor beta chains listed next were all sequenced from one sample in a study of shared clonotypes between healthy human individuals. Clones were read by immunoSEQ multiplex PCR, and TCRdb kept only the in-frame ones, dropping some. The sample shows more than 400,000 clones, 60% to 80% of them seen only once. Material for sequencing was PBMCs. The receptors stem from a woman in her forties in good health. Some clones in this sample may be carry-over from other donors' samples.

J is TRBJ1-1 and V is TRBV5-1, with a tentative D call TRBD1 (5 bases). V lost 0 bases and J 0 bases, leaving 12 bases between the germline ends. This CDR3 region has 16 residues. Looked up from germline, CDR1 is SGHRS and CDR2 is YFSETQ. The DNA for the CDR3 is TGCGCCAGCAGCTTGGGGGGACCGTCCTTGAACACTGAAGCTTTCTTT. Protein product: CASSLGGPSLNTEAFF.

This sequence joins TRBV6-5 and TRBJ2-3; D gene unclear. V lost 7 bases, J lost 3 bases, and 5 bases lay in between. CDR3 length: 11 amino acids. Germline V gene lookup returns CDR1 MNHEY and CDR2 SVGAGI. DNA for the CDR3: TGTGCCAGCAAGTATACAGATACGCAGTATTTT. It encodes CASKYTDTQYF.

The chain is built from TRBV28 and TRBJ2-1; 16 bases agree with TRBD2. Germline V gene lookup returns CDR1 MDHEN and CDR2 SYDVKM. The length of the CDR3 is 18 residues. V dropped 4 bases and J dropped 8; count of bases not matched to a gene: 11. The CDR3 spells CASSSFYLGTSGRDEQFF. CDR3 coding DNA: TGTGCCAGCAGTTCGTTTTACTTAGGGACTAGCGGGAGGGATGAGCAGTTCTTC.

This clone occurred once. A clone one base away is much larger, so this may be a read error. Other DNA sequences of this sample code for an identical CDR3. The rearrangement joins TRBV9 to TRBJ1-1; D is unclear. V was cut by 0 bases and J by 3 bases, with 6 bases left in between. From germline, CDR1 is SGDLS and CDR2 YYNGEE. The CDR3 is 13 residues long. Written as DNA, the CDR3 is TGTGCCAGCAGCGTAGCTAGGGACACTGAAGCTTTCTTT. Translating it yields CASSVARDTEAFF. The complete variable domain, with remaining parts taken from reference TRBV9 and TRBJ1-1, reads DSGVTQTPKHLITATGQRVTLRCSPRSGDLSVYWYQQSLDQGLQFLIQYYNGEERAKGNILERFSAQQFPDLHSELNLSSLELGDSALYFCASSVARDTEAFFGQGTRLTVV.

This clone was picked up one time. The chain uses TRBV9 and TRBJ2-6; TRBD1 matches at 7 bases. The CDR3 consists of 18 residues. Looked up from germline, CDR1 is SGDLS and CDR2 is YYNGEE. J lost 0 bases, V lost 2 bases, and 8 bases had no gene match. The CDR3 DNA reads TGTGCCAGCAGCGTGTACCACACAGGGGTCTCTGGGGCCAACGTCCTGACTTTC. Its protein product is CASSVYHTGVSGANVLTF.

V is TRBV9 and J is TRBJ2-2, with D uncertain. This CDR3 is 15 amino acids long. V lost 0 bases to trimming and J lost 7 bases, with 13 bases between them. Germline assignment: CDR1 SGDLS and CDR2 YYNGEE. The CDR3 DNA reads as TGTGCCAGCAGCGTAGGTGTCCTCCGGGTCGGGGAGCTGTTTTTT. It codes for CASSVGVLRVGELFF.

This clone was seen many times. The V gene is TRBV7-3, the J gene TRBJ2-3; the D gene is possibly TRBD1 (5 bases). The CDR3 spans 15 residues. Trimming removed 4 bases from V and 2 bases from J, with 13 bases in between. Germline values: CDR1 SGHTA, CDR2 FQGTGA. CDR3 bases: TGTGCCAGCAGCTCCCAGGGAACACTCACAGATACGCAGTATTTT. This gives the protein CASSSQGTLTDTQYF.

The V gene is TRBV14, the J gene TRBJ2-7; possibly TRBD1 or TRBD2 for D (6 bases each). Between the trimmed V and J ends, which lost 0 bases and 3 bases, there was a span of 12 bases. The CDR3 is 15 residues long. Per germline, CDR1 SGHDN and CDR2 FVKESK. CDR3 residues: CASSQERGHRYEQYF. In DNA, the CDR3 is TGTGCCAGCAGCCAAGAGCGGGGACACCGCTACGAGCAGTACTTC.

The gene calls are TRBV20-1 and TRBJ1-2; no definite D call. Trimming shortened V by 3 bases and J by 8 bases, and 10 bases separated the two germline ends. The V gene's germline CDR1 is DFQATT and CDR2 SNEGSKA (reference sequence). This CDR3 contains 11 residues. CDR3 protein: CSASYRVGYTF. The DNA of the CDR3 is TGCAGTGCTAGTTACCGGGTAGGCTACACCTTC.

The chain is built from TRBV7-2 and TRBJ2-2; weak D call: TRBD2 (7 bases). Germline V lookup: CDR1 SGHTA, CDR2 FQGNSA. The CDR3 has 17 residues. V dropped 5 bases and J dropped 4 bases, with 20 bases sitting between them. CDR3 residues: CASSRLSGGLVTGELFF. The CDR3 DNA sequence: TGTGCCAGCAGCAGACTCTCCGGGGGGCTGGTCACCGGGGAGCTGTTTTTT.

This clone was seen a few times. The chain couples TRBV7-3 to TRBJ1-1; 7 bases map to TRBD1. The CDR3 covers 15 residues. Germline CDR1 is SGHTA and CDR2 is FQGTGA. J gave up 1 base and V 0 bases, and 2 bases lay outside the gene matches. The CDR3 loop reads CASSLTDRPNTEAFF. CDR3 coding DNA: TGTGCCAGCAGCTTAACGGACAGGCCGAACACTGAAGCTTTCTTT.

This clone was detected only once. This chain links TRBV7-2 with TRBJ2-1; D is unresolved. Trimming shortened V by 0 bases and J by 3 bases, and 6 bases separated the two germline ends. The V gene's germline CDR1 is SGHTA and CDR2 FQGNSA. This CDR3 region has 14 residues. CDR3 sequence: CASSLAGNYNEQFF. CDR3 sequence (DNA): TGTGCCAGCAGCTTAGCGGGCAACTACAATGAGCAGTTCTTC.

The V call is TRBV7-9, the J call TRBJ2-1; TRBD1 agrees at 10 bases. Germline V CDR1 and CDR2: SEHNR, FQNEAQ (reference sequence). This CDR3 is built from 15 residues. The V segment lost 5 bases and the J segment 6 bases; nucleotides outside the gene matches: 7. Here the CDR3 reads CASSPGQGRGNEQFF. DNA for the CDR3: TGTGCCAGCAGCCCGGGACAGGGGAGGGGCAATGAGCAGTTCTTC.

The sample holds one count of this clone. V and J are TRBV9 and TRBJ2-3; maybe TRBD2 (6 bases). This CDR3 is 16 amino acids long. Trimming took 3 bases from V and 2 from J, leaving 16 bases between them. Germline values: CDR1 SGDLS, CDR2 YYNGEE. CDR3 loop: CASSAYRLVPTDTQYF. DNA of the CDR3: TGTGCCAGCAGCGCATATCGACTAGTTCCCACAGATACGCAGTATTTT.

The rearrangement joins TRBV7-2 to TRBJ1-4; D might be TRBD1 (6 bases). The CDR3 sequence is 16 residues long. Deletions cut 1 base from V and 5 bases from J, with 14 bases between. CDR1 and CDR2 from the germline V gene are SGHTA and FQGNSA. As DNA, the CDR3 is TGTGCCAGCAGCTTAGAAGGGGGAAGAGGAAATGAAAAACTGTTTTTT. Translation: CASSLEGGRGNEKLFF.